The clone carrying this T cell receptor (beta chain) was detected a few times. Germline V gene lookup returns CDR1 SGHTA and CDR2 FQGNSA. V was clipped by 1 base and J by 8 bases, with 11 bases between them. The CDR3 covers 13 residues. A J-beta primer mix and a sample-barcoded 5' primer were used in a second PCR of about 7 to 12 cycles. TCRdb itself ran the 5' RACE reads through MiXCR, one entry per CDR3 protein. The data contain 1.5 million to 2 million distinct CDR3 sequences, roughly 27% of them seen just once; the ten biggest clones take up around 7.7%. This sample was taken from a study of blood T cells in healthy people across ages. Those donating, healthy Caucasian individuals from Russia, were aged about 6 to 100. Every sample had a minimum of 6.5 million PBMCs isolated.

Specimen: blood. V gene TRBV7-2 combines with J gene TRBJ1-1; D is uncertain. The TCR originated in a woman in her 30s in good health. The chain's CDR3 is CASSLGRHSEAFF. The CDR3 DNA is TGTGCCAGCAGCTTAGGGCGGCACTCGGAAGCTTTCTTT.